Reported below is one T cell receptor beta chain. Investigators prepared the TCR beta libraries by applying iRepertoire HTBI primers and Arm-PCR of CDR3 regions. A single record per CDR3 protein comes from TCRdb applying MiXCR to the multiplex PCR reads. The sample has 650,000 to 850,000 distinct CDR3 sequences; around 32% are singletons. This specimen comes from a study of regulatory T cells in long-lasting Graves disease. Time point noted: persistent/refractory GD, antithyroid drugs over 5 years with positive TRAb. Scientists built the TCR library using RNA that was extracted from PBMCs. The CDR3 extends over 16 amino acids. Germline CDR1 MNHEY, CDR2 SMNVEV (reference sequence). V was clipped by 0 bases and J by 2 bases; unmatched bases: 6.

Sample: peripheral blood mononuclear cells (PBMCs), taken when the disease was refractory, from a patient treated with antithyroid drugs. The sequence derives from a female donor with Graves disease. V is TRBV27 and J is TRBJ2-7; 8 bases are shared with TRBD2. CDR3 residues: CASSLSRTGGAYEQYF. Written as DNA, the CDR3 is TGTGCCAGCAGTTTATCGAGGACGGGAGGGGCCTACGAGCAGTACTTC.